This T cell receptor (beta chain) comes out of a study of T cells in Graves' hyperthyroidism and ophthalmopathy. Study-level findings and limits: Ophthalmopathy was identified by the model a median about 6.8 months ahead of onset. A 13 V-J model separated ophthalmopathy from stable hyperthyroidism. Blood also showed most of the thyroid clonotypes that were expanded above 0.001.

As regards this clonotype: Antigen unknown.

The CDR3 totals 14 residues. Germline V CDR1 and CDR2: SGHRS, YFSETQ. Germline trimming cut 4 bases from V and 3 bases from J; bases unmatched to any gene: 4. RNA transcripts served as the template for amplifying TCR beta CDR3 regions. HTBI primers were the set used in a first-round RT-PCR of the TCR CDR3. From the multiplex PCR reads, TCRdb called clonotypes with MiXCR, one entry per CDR3 protein. The profile shows about 510,000 distinct CDR3 sequences, 46% of them singletons. Not enrolled were patients with uncontrolled infection, other autoimmune disease, pregnancy or lactation. The clonotype originates from an adult woman with Graves' disease, either hyperthyroidism or ophthalmopathy (not recorded which). The V and J genes are TRBV5-1 and TRBJ1-2; the match to TRBD1 covers 9 bases. Material for sequencing was peripheral blood or thyroid tissue (not recorded which). The CDR3 bases are TGCGCCAGCAGCACAGGACAGGGGTACTATGGCTACACCTTC. Translation gives CASSTGQGYYGYTF.